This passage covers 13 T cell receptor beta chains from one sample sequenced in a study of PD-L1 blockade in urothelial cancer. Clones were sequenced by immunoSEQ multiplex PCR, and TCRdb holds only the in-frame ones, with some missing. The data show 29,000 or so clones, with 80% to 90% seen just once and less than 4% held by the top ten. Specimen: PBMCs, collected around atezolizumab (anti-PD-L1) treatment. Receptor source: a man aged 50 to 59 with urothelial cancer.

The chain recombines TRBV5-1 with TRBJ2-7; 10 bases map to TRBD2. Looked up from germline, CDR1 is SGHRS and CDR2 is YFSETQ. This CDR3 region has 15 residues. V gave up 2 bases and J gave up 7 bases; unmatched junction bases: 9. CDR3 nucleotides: TGCGCCAGCAGCTTATCTAGCGGGGGTTCAGGAGAGCAGTACTTC. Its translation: CASSLSSGGSGEQYF.

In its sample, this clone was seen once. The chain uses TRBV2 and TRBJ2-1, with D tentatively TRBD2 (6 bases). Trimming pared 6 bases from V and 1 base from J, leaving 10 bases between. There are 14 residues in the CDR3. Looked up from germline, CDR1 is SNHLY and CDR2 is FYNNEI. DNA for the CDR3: TGTGCCAGCAGGGGAGGAGGGTCCTACAATGAGCAGTTCTTC. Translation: CASRGGGSYNEQFF.

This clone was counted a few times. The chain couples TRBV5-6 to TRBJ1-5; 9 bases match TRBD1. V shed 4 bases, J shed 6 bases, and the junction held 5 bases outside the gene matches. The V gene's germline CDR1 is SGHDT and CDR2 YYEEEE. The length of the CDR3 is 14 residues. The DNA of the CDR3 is TGTGCCAGCAGCCGATGGACAGGGGCTCAGCCCCAGCATTTT. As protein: CASSRWTGAQPQHF. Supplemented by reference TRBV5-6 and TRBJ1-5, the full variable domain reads DAGVTQSPTHLIKTRGQQVTLRCSPKSGHDTVSWYQQALGQGPQFIFQYYEEEERQRGNFPDRFSGHQFPNYSSELNVNALLLGDSALYLCASSRWTGAQPQHFGDGTRLSIL.

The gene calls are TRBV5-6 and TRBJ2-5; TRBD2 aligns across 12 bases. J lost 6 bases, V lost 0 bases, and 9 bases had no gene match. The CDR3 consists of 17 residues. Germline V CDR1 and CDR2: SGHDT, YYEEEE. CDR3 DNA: TGTGCCAGCAGCTTGGAGTTTCGGACTAGCGGGGTTAAGACCCAGTACTTC. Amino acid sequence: CASSLEFRTSGVKTQYF.

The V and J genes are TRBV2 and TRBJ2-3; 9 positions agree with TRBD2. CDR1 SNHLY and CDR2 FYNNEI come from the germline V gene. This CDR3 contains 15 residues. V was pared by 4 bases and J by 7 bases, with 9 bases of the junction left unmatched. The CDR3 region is CASSASSGEWNTQYF. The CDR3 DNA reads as TGTGCCAGCAGTGCTTCTAGCGGGGAATGGAATACGCAGTATTTT. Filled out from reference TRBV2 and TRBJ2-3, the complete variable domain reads EPEVTQTPSHQVTQMGQEVILRCVPISNHLYFYWYRQILGQKVEFLVSFYNNEISEKSEIFDDQFSVERPDGSNFTLKIRSTKLEDSAMYFCASSASSGEWNTQYFGPGTRLTVL.

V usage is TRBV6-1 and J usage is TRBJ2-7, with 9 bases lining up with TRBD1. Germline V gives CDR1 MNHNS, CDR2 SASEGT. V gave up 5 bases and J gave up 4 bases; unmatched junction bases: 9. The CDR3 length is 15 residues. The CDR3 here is CASSPRQGEGYEQYF. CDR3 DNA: TGTGCCAGCAGTCCTCGACAGGGGGAGGGGTACGAGCAGTACTTC.

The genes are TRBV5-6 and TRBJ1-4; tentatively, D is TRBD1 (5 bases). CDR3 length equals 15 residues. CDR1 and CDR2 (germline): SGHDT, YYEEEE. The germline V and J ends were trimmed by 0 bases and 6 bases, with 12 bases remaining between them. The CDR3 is CASSLAGGDYEKLFF. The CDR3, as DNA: TGTGCCAGCAGCTTGGCGGGGGGTGATTATGAAAAACTGTTTTTT. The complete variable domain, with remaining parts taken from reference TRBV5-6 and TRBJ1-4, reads DAGVTQSPTHLIKTRGQQVTLRCSPKSGHDTVSWYQQALGQGPQFIFQYYEEEERQRGNFPDRFSGHQFPNYSSELNVNALLLGDSALYLCASSLAGGDYEKLFFGSGTQLSVL.

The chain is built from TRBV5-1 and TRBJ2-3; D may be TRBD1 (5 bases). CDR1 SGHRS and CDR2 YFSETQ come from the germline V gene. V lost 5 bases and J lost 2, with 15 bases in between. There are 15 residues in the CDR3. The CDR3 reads CASSEGAGLTDTQYF. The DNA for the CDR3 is TGCGCCAGCAGTGAAGGGGCCGGCCTCACAGATACGCAGTATTTT.

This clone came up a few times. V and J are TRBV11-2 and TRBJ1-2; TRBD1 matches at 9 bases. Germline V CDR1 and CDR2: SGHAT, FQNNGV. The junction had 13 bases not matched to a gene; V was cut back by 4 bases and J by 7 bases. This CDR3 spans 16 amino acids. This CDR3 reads CASSSSDRGAASGYTF. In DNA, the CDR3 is TGTGCCAGCAGCTCTTCGGACAGGGGCGCCGCCTCTGGCTACACCTTC. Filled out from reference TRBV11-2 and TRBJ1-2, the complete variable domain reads EAGVAQSPRYKIIEKRQSVAFWCNPISGHATLYWYQQILGQGPKLLIQFQNNGVVDDSQLPKDRFSAERLKGVDSTLKIQPAKLEDSAVYLCASSSSDRGAASGYTFGSGTRLTVV.

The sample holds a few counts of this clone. This chain's CDR3 is CASTYSGRSDEQFF. DNA of the CDR3: TGTGCCAGCACTTATAGCGGGAGGTCCGATGAGCAGTTCTTC. The chain recombines TRBV2 with TRBJ2-1; TRBD2 agrees at 10 bases. The CDR3 is 14 amino acids. The germline CDR1 and CDR2 sequences are SNHLY and FYNNEI. V gave up 7 bases and J gave up 8 bases; unmatched junction bases: 8.

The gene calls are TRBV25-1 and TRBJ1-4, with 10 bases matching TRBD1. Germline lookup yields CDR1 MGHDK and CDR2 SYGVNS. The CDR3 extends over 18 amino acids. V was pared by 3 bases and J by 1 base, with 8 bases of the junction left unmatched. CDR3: CASSDPGTGVRTNEKLFF. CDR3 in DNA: TGTGCCAGCAGTGACCCCGGGACAGGGGTCCGAACTAATGAAAAACTGTTTTTT.

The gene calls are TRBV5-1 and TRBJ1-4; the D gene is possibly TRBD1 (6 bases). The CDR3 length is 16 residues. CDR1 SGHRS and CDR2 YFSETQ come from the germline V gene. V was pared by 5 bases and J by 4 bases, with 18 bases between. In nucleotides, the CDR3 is TGCGCCAGCAGTTCAGGGCTCGGACAGTATAATGAAAAACTGTTTTTT. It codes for CASSSGLGQYNEKLFF. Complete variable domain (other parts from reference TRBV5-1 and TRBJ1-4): KAGVTQTPRYLIKTRGQQVTLSCSPISGHRSVSWYQQTPGQGLQFLFEYFSETQRNKGNFPGRFSGRQFSNSRSEMNVSTLELGDSALYLCASSSGLGQYNEKLFFGSGTQLSVL.

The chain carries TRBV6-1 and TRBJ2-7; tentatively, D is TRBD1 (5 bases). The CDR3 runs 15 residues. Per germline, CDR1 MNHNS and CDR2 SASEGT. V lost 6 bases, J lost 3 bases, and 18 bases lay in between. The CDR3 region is CASSKEHKGIYEQYF. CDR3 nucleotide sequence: TGTGCCAGCAGCAAGGAACACAAGGGGATCTACGAGCAGTACTTC.